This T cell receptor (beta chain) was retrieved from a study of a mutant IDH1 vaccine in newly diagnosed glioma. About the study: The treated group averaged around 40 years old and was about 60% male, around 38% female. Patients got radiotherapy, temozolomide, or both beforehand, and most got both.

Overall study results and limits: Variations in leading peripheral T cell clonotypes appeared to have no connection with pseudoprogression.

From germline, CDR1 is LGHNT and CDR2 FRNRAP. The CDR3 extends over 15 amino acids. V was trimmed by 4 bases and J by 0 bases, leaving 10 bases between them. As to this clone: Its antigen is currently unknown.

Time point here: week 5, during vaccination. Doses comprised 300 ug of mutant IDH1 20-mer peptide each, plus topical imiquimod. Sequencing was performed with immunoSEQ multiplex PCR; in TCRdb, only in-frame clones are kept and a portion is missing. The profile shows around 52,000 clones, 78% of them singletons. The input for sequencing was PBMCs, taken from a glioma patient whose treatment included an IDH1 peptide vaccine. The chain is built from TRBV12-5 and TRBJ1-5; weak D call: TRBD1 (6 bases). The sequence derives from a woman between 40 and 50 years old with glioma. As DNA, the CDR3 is TGTGCTAGTGGTTCGGGGGGGCATAGCAATCAGCCCCAGCATTTT. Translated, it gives CASGSGGHSNQPQHF.